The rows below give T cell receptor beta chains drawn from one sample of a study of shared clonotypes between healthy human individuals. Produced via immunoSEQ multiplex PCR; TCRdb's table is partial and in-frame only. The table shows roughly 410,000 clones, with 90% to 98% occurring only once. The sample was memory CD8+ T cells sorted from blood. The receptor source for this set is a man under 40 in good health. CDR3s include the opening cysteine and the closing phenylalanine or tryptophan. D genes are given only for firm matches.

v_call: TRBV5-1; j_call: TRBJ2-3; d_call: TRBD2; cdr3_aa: CARIAGGRTDTQYF; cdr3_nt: TGCGCCAGAATAGCGGGAGGGAGGACAGATACGCAGTATTTT
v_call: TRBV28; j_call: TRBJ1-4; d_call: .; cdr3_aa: CASSSLGTTNEKLFF; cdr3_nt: TGTGCCAGCAGTTCCCTTGGGACAACTAATGAAAAACTGTTTTTT
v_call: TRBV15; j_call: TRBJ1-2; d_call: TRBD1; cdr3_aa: CATSKREGQGNGYTF; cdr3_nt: TGTGCCACCAGCAAGAGAGAGGGACAGGGAAATGGCTACACCTTC
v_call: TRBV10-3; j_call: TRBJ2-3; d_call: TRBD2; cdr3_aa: CAISRSGTSAGTDTQYF; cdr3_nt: TGTGCCATCAGTAGATCCGGGACTAGCGCCGGCACAGATACGCAGTATTTT
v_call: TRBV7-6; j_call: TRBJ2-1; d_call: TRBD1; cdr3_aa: CASSLAQGQGSDEQFF; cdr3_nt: TGTGCCAGCAGCTTAGCGCAAGGACAGGGGAGCGATGAGCAGTTCTTC
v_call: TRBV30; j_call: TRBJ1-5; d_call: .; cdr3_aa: CAWSEVFDGQPQHF; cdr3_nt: TGTGCCTGGAGTGAGGTTTTTGATGGTCAGCCCCAGCATTTT
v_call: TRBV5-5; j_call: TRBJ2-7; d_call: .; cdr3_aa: CASSFLLGLYEQYF; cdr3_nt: TGTGCCAGCAGCTTCCTTCTAGGGCTTTACGAGCAGTACTTC
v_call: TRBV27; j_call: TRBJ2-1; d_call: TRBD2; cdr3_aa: CASSLRGTSAYNEQFF; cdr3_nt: TGTGCCAGCAGTTTAAGAGGGACTAGTGCCTACAATGAGCAGTTCTTC
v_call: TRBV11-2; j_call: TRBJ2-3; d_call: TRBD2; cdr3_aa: CASRTGDYPSTDTQYF; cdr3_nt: TGTGCCAGCAGGACCGGGGACTACCCTTCCACAGATACGCAGTATTTT
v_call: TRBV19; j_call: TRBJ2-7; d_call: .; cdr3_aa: CASSILGRGEQYF; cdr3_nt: TGTGCCAGTAGTATACTAGGACGGGGCGAGCAGTACTTC